The 27 T cell receptor beta chains below come from one sample, sequenced in a study of blood T cell repertoires in COVID-19. Sequencing was performed with immunoSEQ multiplex PCR; in TCRdb, only in-frame clones are kept and a portion is missing. Of 70,000 to 95,000 clones listed, roughly 91% were seen once; the top ten hold around 4.5%. The sequenced material came from peripheral blood. The receptor set was obtained from a woman aged 80 or older with active COVID-19.

The chain has TRBV19 and TRBJ1-6, with D possibly TRBD1 on 5 matching bases. The V end was cut by 10 bases, the J end by 2 bases, with 18 bases between. The CDR3 runs to 16 residues. Germline V gene data show CDR1 as LNHDA and CDR2 as SQIVND (reference sequence). The CDR3 bases are TGTGCCACCCAGGGTTCGTCAGGGACCTATAATTCACCCCTCCACTTT. It yields the protein CATQGSSGTYNSPLHF.

The chain recombines TRBV4-3 with TRBJ2-3; 11 bases are a match to TRBD1. Trimming at V came to 4 bases and at J to 6 bases, leaving 3 bases not matched to a gene. The V gene's germline CDR1 is LGHNA and CDR2 YSLEER. The CDR3 is 14 residues long. The CDR3 nucleotides read TGCGCCAGCAGCCGAGGACAGGGGGCTGATACGCAGTATTTT. It translates to CASSRGQGADTQYF.

This chain uses TRBV9 with TRBJ2-3, with TRBD2 as a possible D gene (5 bases). Germline CDR1 and CDR2: SGDLS and YYNGEE. Trimming took 1 base from V and 1 from J, leaving 7 bases between them. The CDR3 runs to 14 residues. In DNA, the CDR3 is TGTGCCAGCAGCGTATCCGGGGGCACAGATACGCAGTATTTT. This codes for CASSVSGGTDTQYF.

V and J are TRBV18 and TRBJ2-1, with TRBD1 matching 8 bases. There are 15 residues in the CDR3. Germline-derived CDR1 and CDR2 are KGHSH and LQKENI. V gave up 10 bases and J gave up 5 bases; unmatched junction bases: 13. The CDR3 loop is CATSTTGQGDNEQFF. The CDR3 DNA follows: TGTGCCACCAGTACCACCGGACAGGGCGACAATGAGCAGTTCTTC.

This clone was recorded only once. The chain employs TRBV11-2 and TRBJ2-1; 8 bases match TRBD2. The germline V gene encodes CDR1 SGHAT and CDR2 FQNNGV. Trimming removed 7 bases from V and 0 bases from J; junction bases left unmatched: 17. This CDR3 comprises 19 residues. CDR3 region: CASTLSGRASKSSYNEQFF. CDR3 nucleotides: TGTGCCAGCACCCTATCCGGGAGGGCCTCGAAGTCCTCCTACAATGAGCAGTTCTTC.

The V gene is TRBV7-3, the J gene TRBJ2-2; D might be TRBD2 (5 bases). The CDR3 loop spans 15 amino acids. Trimming cost V 4 bases and J 2 bases, with 11 bases left between them. CDR1 and CDR2 (germline): SGHTA, FQGTGA. The CDR3 loop is CASSSTGSNTGELFF. In nucleotides, the CDR3 is TGTGCCAGCAGCTCGACTGGGAGCAACACCGGGGAGCTGTTTTTT.

The chain carries TRBV5-1 and TRBJ2-5; 7 nucleotides align to TRBD2. Germline V lookup: CDR1 SGHRS, CDR2 YFSETQ. The CDR3 length is 16 residues. The J segment lost 0 bases and the V segment lost 0 bases, leaving 5 bases of the junction unmatched. The chain's CDR3 is CASSLEASGNQETQYF. CDR3 coding DNA: TGCGCCAGCAGCTTGGAGGCTAGCGGAAACCAAGAGACCCAGTACTTC.

The chain carries TRBV2 and TRBJ1-5; no clear D gene. This CDR3 contains 14 residues. The germline V and J ends were trimmed by 6 bases and 4 bases, with 13 bases remaining between them. Germline lookup yields CDR1 SNHLY and CDR2 FYNNEI. CDR3 residues: CASRPGRSNQPQHF. The CDR3, as DNA: TGTGCCAGCAGGCCCGGAAGGAGTAATCAGCCCCAGCATTTT.

The chain recombines TRBV5-6 with TRBJ1-5, with TRBD1 as a possible D gene (6 bases). The germline V gene encodes CDR1 SGHDT and CDR2 YYEEEE. Trimming left V 2 bases short and J 7 bases short, with 13 bases between. This CDR3 has 14 residues. CDR3 loop: CASSFGGAGQPQHF. The CDR3 DNA reads TGTGCCAGCAGCTTTGGGGGGGCAGGGCAGCCCCAGCATTTT.

This clone was counted only a few times. The chain employs TRBV5-5 and TRBJ1-2, with 8 bases matching TRBD1. The CDR3 loop spans 19 amino acids. Germline assignment: CDR1 SGHKS and CDR2 YYEKEE (reference sequence). With 2 bases clipped from V and 2 bases from J, the junction kept 17 bases outside the gene matches. CDR3 sequence (DNA): TGTGCCAGCAGCTTTTTAGGGGAGGACAGGGTAGGGGTGAACTATGGCTACACCTTC. Amino acids: CASSFLGEDRVGVNYGYTF. Full variable domain (missing parts from reference TRBV5-5 and TRBJ1-2): DAGVTQSPTHLIKTRGQQVTLRCSPISGHKSVSWYQQVLGQGPQFIFQYYEKEERGRGNFPDRFSARQFPNYSSELNVNALLLGDSALYLCASSFLGEDRVGVNYGYTFGSGTRLTVV.

DNA for the CDR3: TGTGCCATCAGTGAGTTTTCGGGGGATGGCTACACCTTC. This sequence encodes CAISEFSGDGYTF. The chain recombines TRBV10-3 with TRBJ1-2; possible D gene TRBD1, 5 bases. Germline CDR1 is ENHRY and CDR2 is SYGVKD. The CDR3 extends over 13 amino acids. Trimming removed 1 base from V and 6 bases from J, with 9 bases in between.

This clone was seen just once. For the CDR3, the DNA is TGTGCCAGCAGACCGGGACTAGCGGACCTTAGCTCACGATTGCAGTACTTC. Its protein product is CASRPGLADLSSRLQYF. The chain links TRBV25-1 to TRBJ2-7, with 11 bases that match TRBD2. This CDR3 has 17 amino acids. After removal of 6 bases from V and 9 bases from J, the junction contained 19 bases not matched to a gene. Per germline, CDR1 MGHDK and CDR2 SYGVNS.

J is TRBJ1-2 and V is TRBV5-6; 7 nucleotides match TRBD1. With 4 bases clipped from V and 3 bases from J, the junction kept 9 bases outside the gene matches. Germline CDR1 is SGHDT and CDR2 is YYEEEE. CDR3 length: 15 amino acids. The CDR3 DNA is TGTGCCAGCAGCCCGGGGGACAGCAATCACTATGGCTACACCTTC. Translated: CASSPGDSNHYGYTF.

The chain is built from TRBV10-3 and TRBJ2-2, with D maybe TRBD1 (6 bases). The germline gives CDR1 ENHRY, CDR2 SYGVKD. The CDR3 is made up of 14 amino acids. Deletions cut 8 bases from V and 8 bases from J, with 18 bases between. Here the CDR3 reads CAISQGPWAGELFF. The CDR3, as DNA: TGTGCCATCTCACAGGGCCCATGGGCTGGGGAGCTGTTTTTT.

The chain recombines TRBV6-6 with TRBJ2-7; TRBD1 matches 7 bases. Germline loops: CDR1 MNHNY, CDR2 SVGAGI (reference sequence). J was trimmed by 3 bases and V by 6 bases; bases with no gene match: 2. CDR3 length: 12 amino acids. The CDR3: CASSQGVYEQYF. CDR3 DNA sequence: TGTGCCAGCAGCCAGGGGGTCTACGAGCAGTACTTC.

The chain employs TRBV5-5 and TRBJ2-7, with 10 bases matching TRBD1. Per the germline V gene, CDR1 is SGHKS and CDR2 is YYEKEE (reference sequence). This CDR3 is built from 16 residues. Unmatched junction bases numbered 6, after V lost 0 bases and J lost 3 bases. This CDR3 reads CASSLEGTGAFYEQYF. Written as DNA, the CDR3 is TGTGCCAGCAGCTTGGAGGGGACAGGGGCCTTCTACGAGCAGTACTTC.

The CDR3 region is CASSRDPTTGVAGSPLHF. The CDR3 nucleotides read TGTGCCAGCAGCCGAGACCCTACTACAGGGGTGGCGGGGTCACCCCTCCACTTT. The chain couples TRBV6-2 or TRBV6-3 to TRBJ1-6; 7 bases are a match to TRBD1. Germline CDR1 is MNHEY and CDR2 is SVGEGT. This CDR3 is built from 18 residues. With V trimmed by 6 bases and J by 10 bases, 21 bases remained unmatched.

The rearrangement uses TRBV7-3 and TRBJ1-6, with D possibly matching TRBD1 (6 bases). Trimming took 6 bases from V and 5 from J, leaving 17 bases between them. Germline V gives CDR1 SGHTA, CDR2 FQGTGA. The CDR3 spans 16 residues. The CDR3 loop is CASRRPPGQDNSPLHF. The CDR3 DNA follows: TGTGCCAGCAGGCGACCACCGGGACAAGATAATTCACCCCTCCACTTT.

The genes are TRBV4-2 and TRBJ1-1; the D is unclear. V was clipped by 1 base and J by 1 base, with 13 bases between them. Germline V lookup: CDR1 LGHNA, CDR2 YNFKEQ. The CDR3 has 16 residues. The CDR3 DNA reads as TGTGCCAGCAGCCAAGGGGTATGGGAGGAGAACACTGAAGCTTTCTTT. Protein: CASSQGVWEENTEAFF.

The chain combines TRBV7-8 with TRBJ1-1, with D perhaps matching TRBD1 (6 bases). Germline lookup yields CDR1 SGHVS and CDR2 FQNEAQ. V was trimmed by 5 bases and J by 6 bases, leaving 13 bases between them. CDR3 length: 13 residues. The CDR3 loop is CASSPRDTAEAFF. The CDR3 DNA follows: TGTGCCAGCAGCCCCAGGGACACGGCTGAAGCTTTCTTT.

This chain connects TRBV21-1 to TRBJ1-5; the listed D gene, TRBD1, was not tested against the DNA. TRBV21-1 is classified as a pseudogene. CDR3 length: 16 residues. CDR3 DNA: TGTGCCAGCCCCCAATCGGGACAGGGGACCAATCAGCCCCAGCATTTT. Translated, it gives CASPQSGQGTNQPQHF.

The rearrangement uses TRBV12-2 and TRBJ2-5; TRBD2, the table's D call, lacks a check against the DNA. TRBV12-2 is reported as a pseudogene. The CDR3 spans 16 residues. CDR3 loop: CASRFVGGDFQETQYF. CDR3 nucleotide sequence: TGTGCAAGTCGCTTCGTTGGGGGGGACTTCCAAGAGACCCAGTACTTC.

V and J are TRBV27 and TRBJ2-4, with TRBD2 matching 13 bases. The V gene end was trimmed by 6 bases and the J gene end by 9 bases; junction bases not matched to a gene: 14. The V gene's germline CDR1 is MNHEY and CDR2 SMNVEV (reference sequence). There are 17 residues in the CDR3. The CDR3 DNA sequence: TGTGCCAGCAGGCCGGGACCGTGGACTAGCGGGAGAGGCATTCAGTACTTC. Amino acids: CASRPGPWTSGRGIQYF.

The genes are TRBV4-3 and TRBJ1-4; D remains ambiguous. The germline CDR1 and CDR2 sequences are LGHNA and YSLEER. Trimming stripped 0 bases from V and 0 bases from J, with 11 bases between. CDR3 size: 17 residues. The CDR3 reads CASSQEGVVTTNEKLFF. The DNA of the CDR3 is TGCGCCAGCAGCCAAGAAGGAGTGGTCACAACTAATGAAAAACTGTTTTTT.

This clone has a single count. The chain employs TRBV5-1 and TRBJ2-7; 8 nucleotides agree with TRBD1. CDR1 and CDR2 (germline): SGHRS, YFSETQ. The CDR3 is 15 residues long. With V trimmed by 3 bases and J by 9 bases, 14 bases remained unmatched. The DNA for the CDR3 is TGCGCCAGCAGCTATCTTAGGGGACAGGCGGATTCGCAGTACTTC. Translating it yields CASSYLRGQADSQYF.

DNA of the CDR3: TGTGCCAGCTCACTGTTATTCCGGGACACTGAAGCTTTCTTT. Translated, it gives CASSLLFRDTEAFF. The chain is built from TRBV18 and TRBJ1-1; D ambiguous. CDR1 KGHSH and CDR2 LQKENI come from the germline V gene. V lost 4 bases and J 3 bases, leaving 12 bases between the germline ends. CDR3 length: 14 residues.

The chain is built from TRBV3-1 (or the pseudogene TRBV3-2) and TRBJ2-7, with D unclear. V was clipped by 3 bases and J by 2 bases, with 5 bases between them. Germline V gives CDR1 LGHDT, CDR2 YNNKEL (reference sequence). The CDR3 has 12 amino acids. Here the CDR3 reads CASSHRAYEQYF. In nucleotides, the CDR3 is TGTGCCAGCAGCCATCGAGCCTACGAGCAGTACTTC.